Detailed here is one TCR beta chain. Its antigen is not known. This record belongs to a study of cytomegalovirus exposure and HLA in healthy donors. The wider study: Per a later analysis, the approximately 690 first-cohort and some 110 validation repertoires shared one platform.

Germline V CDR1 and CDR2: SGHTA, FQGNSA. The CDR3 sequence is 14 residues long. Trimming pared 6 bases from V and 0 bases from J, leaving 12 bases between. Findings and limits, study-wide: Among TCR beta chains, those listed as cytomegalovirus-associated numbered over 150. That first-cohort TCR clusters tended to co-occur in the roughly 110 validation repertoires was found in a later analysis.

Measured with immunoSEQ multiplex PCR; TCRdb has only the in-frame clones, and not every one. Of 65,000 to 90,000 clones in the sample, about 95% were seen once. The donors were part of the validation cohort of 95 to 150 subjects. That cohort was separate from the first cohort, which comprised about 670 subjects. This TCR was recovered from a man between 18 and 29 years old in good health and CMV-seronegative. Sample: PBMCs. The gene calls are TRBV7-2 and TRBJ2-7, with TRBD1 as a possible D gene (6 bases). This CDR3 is CASRPTGSSYEQYF. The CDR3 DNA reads TGTGCCAGCAGACCGACAGGCAGCTCCTACGAGCAGTACTTC.